This T cell receptor beta chain is drawn from a study of blood T cell repertoires in COVID-19. Study context: Samples taken during acute and convalescent COVID-19 were collected in the United States, Italy and Spain. The analysed material was cDNA or gDNA that came from T cells, B-cell-depleted T cells, or PBMCs.

V was trimmed by 6 bases and J by 0 bases, leaving 11 bases between them. The CDR3 length is 14 residues. Per the germline V gene, CDR1 is MNHEY and CDR2 is SVGAGI. Original processing notes: Amplification of reference gene primers was used by the study to estimate nucleated cell counts. Here immunoSEQ multiplex PCR was the method, and the copy in TCRdb shows in-frame clones only, minus some. That table gives V, J and clone size, and the DNA gave D and trimming. This repertoire shows under 140,000 clones, 70% to 90% found once; its top ten account for around 3.2%. The source of this sequence is a woman aged 45-65 years with acute or convalescent COVID-19. The sample taken for sequencing was peripheral blood. This chain connects TRBV6-5 to TRBJ1-2; TRBD1 is a possible D gene (6 bases). This CDR3 is CASRETGSNYGYTF. The CDR3 DNA follows: TGTGCCAGCAGGGAGACAGGTTCTAACTATGGCTACACCTTC.